The 20 T cell receptor beta chains given below trace back to one sample, sequenced in a study of shared T cell receptors in the human thymus (dated by TCRdb to the early 2020s). The protocol used for the library was the immunoSEQ multiplex PCR assay. TCRdb obtained this table from immuneACCESS and retained in-frame rearrangements with V and J assigned. These tables miss some clones; where compared with another copy, unresolved V genes account for less than half of the shortfall, and the remainder is unexplained. This sample holds 540,000 or so clones; approximately 80% were observed only once. 0.013% of the sample comes from the top ten. This sample also appeared in a second study, on human thymus T cells.

Input material: thymocytes. All receptors come from a boy under two years old with a congenital heart defect. Donor details come from another sample of the same person, matched by shared clones.

The V and J genes are TRBV6-1 and TRBJ2-7; TRBD1 might be the D (6 bases). V was trimmed by 3 bases and J by 5 bases, leaving 17 bases between them. Looked up from germline, CDR1 is MNHNS and CDR2 is SASEGT. The CDR3 is 15 amino acids. The CDR3 DNA reads TGTGCCAGCAGTGATCCCCGGGGCAGGGGCAACGAGCAGTACTTC. Amino acid sequence: CASSDPRGRGNEQYF.

This chain uses TRBV6-5 with TRBJ2-1, with D possibly being TRBD2 (6 bases). The CDR3 is made up of 14 amino acids. The germline V gene has CDR1 MNHEY and CDR2 SVGAGI. Trimming shortened V by 2 bases and J by 12 bases, and 17 bases separated the two germline ends. For the CDR3, the DNA is TGTGCCAGCAGTTACGCCCGGGGGATCTTTCGGCAGTTCTTC. Encoded protein: CASSYARGIFRQFF.

The chain links TRBV27 to TRBJ2-3; 7 bases are a match to TRBD1. This CDR3 is 15 amino acids long. The trim removed 5 bases at V and 6 bases at J, leaving 11 bases unmatched. CDR1 and CDR2 from the germline V gene are MNHEY and SMNVEV (reference sequence). The CDR3 region is CASSPGGQAGDTQYF. The CDR3 DNA follows: TGTGCCAGCAGTCCTGGTGGACAGGCCGGGGATACGCAGTATTTT.

The chain links TRBV30 to TRBJ2-5; D may be TRBD1 (6 bases). Germline V lookup: CDR1 GTSNPN, CDR2 SVGIG (reference sequence). The V and J ends lost 7 bases and 0 bases respectively, with 18 bases between them. The CDR3 consists of 15 residues. The CDR3 is CALKGDDQYQETQYF. The CDR3 DNA is TGTGCCTTGAAGGGGGACGACCAGTACCAAGAGACCCAGTACTTC.

This chain uses TRBV6-1 with TRBJ2-3, with TRBD1 matching over 9 bases. CDR1 and CDR2 (germline): MNHNS, SASEGT. This CDR3 is built from 15 residues. V shed 11 bases, J shed 4 bases, and the junction held 13 bases outside the gene matches. CDR3 protein: CAGTSRDREPDTQYF. The DNA for the CDR3 is TGTGCCGGCACCTCCCGGGACAGGGAGCCAGATACGCAGTATTTT.

The genes are TRBV9 and TRBJ2-3, with D possibly TRBD2 on 6 matching bases. Trimming cost V 0 bases and J 3 bases, with 14 bases left between them. Germline CDR1 is SGDLS and CDR2 is YYNGEE. CDR3 length: 16 residues. The CDR3: CASSVVGGRGTDTQYF. Here the CDR3 DNA reads TGTGCCAGCAGCGTAGTGGGAGGTAGGGGAACAGATACGCAGTATTTT.

This clone has more than one count but fewer than ten. The chain is built from TRBV14 and TRBJ2-2; TRBD1 matches 7 bases. The J segment lost 0 bases and the V segment lost 0 bases, leaving 1 base of the junction unmatched. Germline V gene lookup returns CDR1 SGHDN and CDR2 FVKESK. CDR3 length: 16 residues. CDR3 DNA sequence: TGTGCCAGCAGCCAAGAAGGGACAGCGAACACCGGGGAGCTGTTTTTT. As protein: CASSQEGTANTGELFF.

The chain combines TRBV15 with TRBJ2-3, with D maybe TRBD2 (6 bases). V lost 4 bases and J 3 bases, leaving 20 bases between the germline ends. Germline V gene data show CDR1 as LNHNV and CDR2 as YYDKDF (reference sequence). This CDR3 is 17 amino acids long. In nucleotides, the CDR3 is TGTGCCACCAGCACTAGACTAGGTAAAGGTGGTACAGATACGCAGTATTTT. Translating gives CATSTRLGKGGTDTQYF.

The chain joins TRBV28 to TRBJ1-5; a weak D match, TRBD1 (5 bases). This CDR3 is 22 amino acids long. Trimming removed 6 bases at V and 0 bases at J, with 33 bases between. CDR1 and CDR2 (germline): MDHEN, SYDVKM. Here the CDR3 reads CASSNMGGFLGTKRDSNQPQHF. The CDR3 DNA reads as TGTGCCAGCAGCAATATGGGGGGGTTTCTCGGTACGAAGAGAGATAGCAATCAGCCCCAGCATTTT.

V is TRBV29-1 and J is TRBJ2-7; TRBD2 aligns across 12 bases. After removal of 2 bases from V and 1 base from J, the junction contained 3 bases not matched to a gene. The CDR3 covers 15 residues. Germline V gene data show CDR1 as SQVTM and CDR2 as ANQGSEA. CDR3: CSVERLAGVSYEQYF. DNA for the CDR3: TGCAGCGTTGAAAGACTAGCGGGAGTTTCCTACGAGCAGTACTTC.

The table lists this clone with a few counts. The J gene is TRBJ1-2, the V gene TRBV27, with a tentative D call TRBD1 (6 bases). The CDR3 runs to 16 residues. CDR1 is MNHEY and CDR2 is SMNVEV in the germline V gene (reference sequence). Trimming removed 5 bases at V and 8 bases at J, with 24 bases between. The CDR3 DNA reads TGTGCCAGCAGTCCAAGGGTAAGGGGGTTCAAAGAAGGCTACACCTTC. Translating it yields CASSPRVRGFKEGYTF.

The CDR3 region has the DNA TGTGCCATCAATGGTTGGGCCACTAATGAAAAACTGTTTTTT. Its protein is CAINGWATNEKLFF. The rearrangement uses TRBV28 and TRBJ1-4; unclear D gene. V was cut by 10 bases and J by 2 bases, with 14 bases left in between. CDR1 MDHEN and CDR2 SYDVKM come from the germline V gene. CDR3 length: 14 amino acids.

This sequence joins TRBV9 and TRBJ2-1; 7 bases align to TRBD1. The ends lost 4 bases at V and 3 bases at J; junction bases unmatched: 4. Germline values: CDR1 SGDLS, CDR2 YYNGEE. This CDR3 has 14 amino acids. CDR3 protein: CASSPRDSYNEQFF. The CDR3 region has the DNA TGTGCCAGCAGCCCCCGGGACAGCTACAATGAGCAGTTCTTC. The variable domain in full, with the rest retrieved from reference TRBV9 and TRBJ2-1, is DSGVTQTPKHLITATGQRVTLRCSPRSGDLSVYWYQQSLDQGLQFLIQYYNGEERAKGNILERFSAQQFPDLHSELNLSSLELGDSALYFCASSPRDSYNEQFFGPGTRLTVL.

The V call is TRBV15, the J call TRBJ2-7, with D possibly being TRBD1 (5 bases). V was shortened by 5 bases and J by 0 bases, with 8 bases between the two germline ends. Germline-derived CDR1 and CDR2 are LNHNV and YYDKDF (reference sequence). This CDR3 has 13 amino acids. The DNA for the CDR3 is TGTGCCACCAGCCGGACACTCTCCTACGAGCAGTACTTC. It is translated as CATSRTLSYEQYF.

The chain employs TRBV25-1 and TRBJ2-5; possibly TRBD1 for D (7 bases). In germline, CDR1 is MGHDK, CDR2 SYGVNS. V shed 4 bases and J shed 4 bases, with 16 bases lying between them. This CDR3 comprises 15 residues. CDR3 in amino acids: CASSVAEGAIETQYF. CDR3 in DNA: TGTGCCAGCAGTGTGGCGGAGGGGGCAATAGAGACCCAGTACTTC.

This sequence joins TRBV15 and TRBJ1-5; 7 bases map to TRBD1. Per germline, CDR1 LNHNV and CDR2 YYDKDF (reference sequence). The CDR3 contains 21 residues. After removal of 0 bases from V and 4 bases from J, the junction contained 21 bases not matched to a gene. CDR3 sequence reads: CATSREEATGQLPPGNQPQHF. The CDR3 bases are TGTGCCACCAGCAGAGAAGAAGCAACGGGACAGTTGCCACCGGGGAATCAGCCCCAGCATTTT.

The chain employs TRBV6-1 and TRBJ2-7, with no clear D. CDR1 is MNHNS and CDR2 is SASEGT in the germline V gene. This CDR3 is built from 15 residues. V was cut by 0 bases and J by 4 bases, with 13 bases left in between. The CDR3 reads CASSEAKTGAYEQYF. In DNA form, the CDR3 reads TGTGCCAGCAGTGAAGCGAAAACGGGTGCTTACGAGCAGTACTTC.

This clone was seen more than once but under ten times. The gene calls are TRBV21-1 and TRBJ2-1; TRBD2 is the table's D call and was not checked against the DNA. TRBV21-1 is described as a pseudogene. The CDR3 length is 16 residues. In DNA form, the CDR3 reads TGTGCCAGGGGCCTAGCGGGAGAAGGGGACGCCCGTGAGCAGTTCTTC. Translated: CARGLAGEGDAREQFF.

The chain links TRBV2 to TRBJ2-2; D is possibly TRBD2 (5 bases). In germline, CDR1 is SNHLY, CDR2 FYNNEI. V lost 7 bases to trimming and J lost 1 base, with 13 bases between them. The length of the CDR3 is 15 residues. The chain's CDR3 is CASNPSTGNTGELFF. In DNA, the CDR3 is TGTGCCAGCAACCCTAGCACCGGGAACACCGGGGAGCTGTTTTTT.

V usage is TRBV6-5 and J usage is TRBJ2-7; 8 nucleotides align to TRBD2. The V and J ends lost 4 bases and 6 bases, in that order; junction bases with no gene match: 8. The CDR3 sequence is 14 residues long. The germline gives CDR1 MNHEY, CDR2 SVGAGI. This chain's CDR3 is CASSSGGRRSEQYF. In DNA form, the CDR3 reads TGTGCCAGCAGTTCTGGCGGGAGGAGGAGCGAGCAGTACTTC.